This TCR beta chain was documented in a study of CD8+ T cells in alopecia areata. Study-wide context: Each of the treated patients was given oral tofacitinib, 5 to 10 mg twice daily, for moderate-to-severe alopecia areata. General study results and limits: Administration of tofacitinib significantly diminished scalp clonality and expanded CD8+ clones within the top 100.

It was cDNA, reverse transcribed from extracted RNA, that served as the sequencing template. TCRdb's copy holds only in-frame clones and misses some; the assay was immunoSEQ multiplex PCR. The table shows 200,000 to 250,000 clones, with over 60% occurring only once. CDR3 length: 17 residues. The germline gives CDR1 KGHSH, CDR2 LQKENI. With 6 bases removed from V and 4 bases from J, the gap between germline ends came to 23 bases. As for this clone: Its antigen is unidentified.

Treatment reported: oral pan-JAK inhibitor, 5-10 mg twice daily. V gene TRBV18 combines with J gene TRBJ2-3; D gene uncertain. The receptor comes from a human donor with alopecia areata. The input for sequencing was CD4+ T cells sorted from blood, taken at week 4, from a patient treated with tofacitinib. The CDR3: CASSPKSRGPLSDTQYF. The CDR3 coding sequence is TGTGCCAGCTCTCCCAAAAGCCGAGGACCTCTCTCAGATACGCAGTATTTT.